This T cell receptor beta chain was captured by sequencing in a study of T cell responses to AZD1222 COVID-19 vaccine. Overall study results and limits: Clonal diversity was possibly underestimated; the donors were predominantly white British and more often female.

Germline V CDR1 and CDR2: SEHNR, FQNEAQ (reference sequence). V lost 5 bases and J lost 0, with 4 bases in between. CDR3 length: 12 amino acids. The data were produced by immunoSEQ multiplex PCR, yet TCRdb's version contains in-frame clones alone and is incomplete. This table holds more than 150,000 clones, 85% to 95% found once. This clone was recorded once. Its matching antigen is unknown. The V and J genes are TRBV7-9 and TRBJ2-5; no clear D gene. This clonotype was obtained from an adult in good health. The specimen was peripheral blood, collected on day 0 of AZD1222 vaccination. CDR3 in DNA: TGTGCCAGCAGCGAGTACCAAGAGACCCAGTACTTC. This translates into CASSEYQETQYF.